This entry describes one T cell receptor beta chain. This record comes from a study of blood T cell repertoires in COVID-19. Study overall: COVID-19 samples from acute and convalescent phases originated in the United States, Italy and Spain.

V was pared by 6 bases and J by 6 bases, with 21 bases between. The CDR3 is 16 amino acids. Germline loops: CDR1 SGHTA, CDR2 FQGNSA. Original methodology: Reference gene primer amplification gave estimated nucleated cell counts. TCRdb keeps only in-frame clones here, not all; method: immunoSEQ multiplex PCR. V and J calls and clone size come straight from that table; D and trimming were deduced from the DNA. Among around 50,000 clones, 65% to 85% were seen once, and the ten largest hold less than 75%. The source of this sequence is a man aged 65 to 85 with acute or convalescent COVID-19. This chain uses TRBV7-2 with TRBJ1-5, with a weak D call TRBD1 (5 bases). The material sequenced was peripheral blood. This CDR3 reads CASSTQVAGPSQPQHF. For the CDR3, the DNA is TGTGCCAGCAGTACGCAGGTAGCAGGGCCAAGTCAGCCCCAGCATTTT.